The present T cell receptor beta chain was sequenced within a study of T cell repertoires in cytomegalovirus infection. For the study at large: Evidence of both CMV infection and a matching HLA type came from public TCR beta signatures. Study results and limitations: CMV carriers having the relevant HLA were flagged by cumulative public TCR beta family frequency. Dominating the ex vivo response were TCR beta clonotypes that were CMV-specific and HLA-C-restricted.

CDR1 and CDR2 from the germline V gene are SEHNR and FQNEAQ (reference sequence). The CDR3 is made up of 12 amino acids. Trimming took off 4 bases at V and 3 bases at J, with 7 bases between the two ends. This clonotype was observed many times. Its antigen is not known. Via MiXCR, TCRdb re-called the reads, giving one row per CDR3 protein. This table holds around 130,000 distinct CDR3 sequences, almost 9% found once. What was sequenced was PBMCs. The chain couples TRBV7-9 to TRBJ2-7, with D unclear. The sequence was obtained from a human donor in good health (CMV status not recorded). Some clones in this sample may be carry-over from other donors' samples. The CDR3 DNA reads as TGTGCCAGCAGCTCGGACGGCTACGAGCAGTACTTC. It encodes CASSSDGYEQYF.